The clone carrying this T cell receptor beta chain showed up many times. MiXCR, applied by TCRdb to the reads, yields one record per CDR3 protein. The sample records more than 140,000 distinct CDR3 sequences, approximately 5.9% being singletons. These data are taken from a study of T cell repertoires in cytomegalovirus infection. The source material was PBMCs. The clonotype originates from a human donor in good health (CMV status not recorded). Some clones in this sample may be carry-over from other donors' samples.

The CDR3 region is CASSGTGGHGYTF. Written as DNA, the CDR3 is TGTGCCAGTTCCGGGACAGGCGGTCATGGCTACACCTTC. The V and J genes are TRBV7-9 and TRBJ1-2, with 8 bases lining up with TRBD1. The CDR3 has 13 residues. The germline CDR1 and CDR2 sequences are SEHNR and FQNEAQ (reference sequence). The trim removed 9 bases at V and 6 bases at J, leaving 9 bases unmatched.